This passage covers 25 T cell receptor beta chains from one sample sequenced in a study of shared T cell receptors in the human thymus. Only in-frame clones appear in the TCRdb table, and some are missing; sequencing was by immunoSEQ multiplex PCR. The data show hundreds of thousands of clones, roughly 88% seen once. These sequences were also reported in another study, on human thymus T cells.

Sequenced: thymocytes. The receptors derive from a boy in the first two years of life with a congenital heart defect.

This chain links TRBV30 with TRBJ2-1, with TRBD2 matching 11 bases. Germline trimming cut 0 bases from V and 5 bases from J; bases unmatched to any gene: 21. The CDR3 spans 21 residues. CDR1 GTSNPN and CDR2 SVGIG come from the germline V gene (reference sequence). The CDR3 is CAWSVGGLGLAGGATHNEQFF. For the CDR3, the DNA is TGTGCCTGGAGTGTGGGGGGATTAGGGCTAGCGGGAGGCGCGACCCACAATGAGCAGTTCTTC.

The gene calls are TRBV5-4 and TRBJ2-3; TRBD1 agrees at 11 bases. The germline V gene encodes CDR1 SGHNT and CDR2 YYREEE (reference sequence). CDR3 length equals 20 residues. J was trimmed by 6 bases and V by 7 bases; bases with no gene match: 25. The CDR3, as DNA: TGTGCCAGCCTAATGGACAGGGGGCTAGCGGGGCTACAAAGAGGGGATACGCAGTATTTT. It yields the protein CASLMDRGLAGLQRGDTQYF.

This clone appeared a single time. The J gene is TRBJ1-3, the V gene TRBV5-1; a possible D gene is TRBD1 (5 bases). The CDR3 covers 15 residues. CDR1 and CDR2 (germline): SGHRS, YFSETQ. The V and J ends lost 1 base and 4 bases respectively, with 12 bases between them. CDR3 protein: CASSLRGTSGNTIYF. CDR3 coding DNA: TGCGCCAGCAGCTTGCGGGGGACGAGCGGAAACACCATATATTTT.

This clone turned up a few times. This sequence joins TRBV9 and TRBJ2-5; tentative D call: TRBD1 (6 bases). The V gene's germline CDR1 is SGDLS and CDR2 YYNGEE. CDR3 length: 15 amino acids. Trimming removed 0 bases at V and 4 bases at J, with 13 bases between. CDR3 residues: CASSVDGTRGETQYF. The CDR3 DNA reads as TGTGCCAGCAGCGTAGATGGGACCAGGGGAGAGACCCAGTACTTC.

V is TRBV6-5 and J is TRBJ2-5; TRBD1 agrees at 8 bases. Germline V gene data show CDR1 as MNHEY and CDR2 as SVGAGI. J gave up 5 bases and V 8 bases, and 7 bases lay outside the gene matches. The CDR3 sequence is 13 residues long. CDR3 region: CASGSRGPETQYF. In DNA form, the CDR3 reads TGTGCCAGCGGGAGCAGGGGGCCCGAGACCCAGTACTTC.

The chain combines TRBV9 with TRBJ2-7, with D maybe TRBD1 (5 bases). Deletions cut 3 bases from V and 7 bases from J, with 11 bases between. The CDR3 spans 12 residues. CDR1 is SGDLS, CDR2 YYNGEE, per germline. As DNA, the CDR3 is TGTGCCAGCAGCGCGCCAGGGAAAGAGCAGTACTTC. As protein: CASSAPGKEQYF.

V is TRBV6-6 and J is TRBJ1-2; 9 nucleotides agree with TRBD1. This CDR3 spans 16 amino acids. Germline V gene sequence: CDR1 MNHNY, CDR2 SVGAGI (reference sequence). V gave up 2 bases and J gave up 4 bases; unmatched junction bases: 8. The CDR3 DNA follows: TGTGCCAGCAGTTACAGGGACAGGGTTCTTGTCTATGGCTACACCTTC. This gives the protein CASSYRDRVLVYGYTF.

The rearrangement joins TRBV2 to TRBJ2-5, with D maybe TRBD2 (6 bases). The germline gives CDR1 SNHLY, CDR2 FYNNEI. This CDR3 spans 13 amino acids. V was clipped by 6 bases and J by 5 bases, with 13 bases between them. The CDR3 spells CASREVGGETQYF. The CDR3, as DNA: TGTGCCAGCAGGGAGGTCGGGGGTGAGACCCAGTACTTC.

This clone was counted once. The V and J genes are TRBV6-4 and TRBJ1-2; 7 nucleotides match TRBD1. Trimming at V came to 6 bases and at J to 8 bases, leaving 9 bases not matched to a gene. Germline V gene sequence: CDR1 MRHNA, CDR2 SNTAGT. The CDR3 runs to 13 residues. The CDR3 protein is CASSALGQKGYTF. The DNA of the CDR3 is TGTGCCAGCAGCGCCCTGGGACAGAAGGGCTACACCTTC.

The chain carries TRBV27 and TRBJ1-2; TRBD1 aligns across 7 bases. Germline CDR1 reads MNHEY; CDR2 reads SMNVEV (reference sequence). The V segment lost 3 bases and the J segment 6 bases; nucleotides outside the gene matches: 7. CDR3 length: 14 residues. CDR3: CASSFDRALNGYTF. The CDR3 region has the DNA TGTGCCAGCAGTTTTGACAGGGCCCTAAATGGCTACACCTTC.

The CDR3 DNA follows: TGTGCCAGCAGCGAGATGGGGGCTCCGAACACCGGGGAGCTGTTTTTT. It encodes CASSEMGAPNTGELFF. The rearrangement joins TRBV11-3 to TRBJ2-2; possible D gene TRBD1, 6 bases. The CDR3 is made up of 16 amino acids. The germline V and J ends were trimmed by 5 bases and 0 bases, with 13 bases remaining between them. Germline CDR1 SGHNT, CDR2 YENEEA.

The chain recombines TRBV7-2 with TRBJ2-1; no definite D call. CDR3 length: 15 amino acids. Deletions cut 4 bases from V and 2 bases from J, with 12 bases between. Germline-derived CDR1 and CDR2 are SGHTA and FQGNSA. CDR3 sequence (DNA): TGTGCCAGCAGCTCTTTCGACACTCCCTACAATGAGCAGTTCTTC. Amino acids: CASSSFDTPYNEQFF.

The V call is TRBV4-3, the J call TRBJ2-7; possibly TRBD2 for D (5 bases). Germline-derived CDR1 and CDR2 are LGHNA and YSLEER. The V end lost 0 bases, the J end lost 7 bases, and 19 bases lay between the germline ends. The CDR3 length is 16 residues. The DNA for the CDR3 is TGCGCCAGCAGCCAAGATGTGGAACGAGAGCCGGGGGAGCAGTACTTC. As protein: CASSQDVEREPGEQYF.

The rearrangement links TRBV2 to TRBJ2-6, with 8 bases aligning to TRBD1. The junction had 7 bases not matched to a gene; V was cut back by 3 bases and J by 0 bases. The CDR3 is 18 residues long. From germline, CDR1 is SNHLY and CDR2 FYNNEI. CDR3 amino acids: CASSDPWTGTSGANVLTF. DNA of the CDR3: TGTGCCAGCAGTGACCCTTGGACAGGGACCTCTGGGGCCAACGTCCTGACTTTC.

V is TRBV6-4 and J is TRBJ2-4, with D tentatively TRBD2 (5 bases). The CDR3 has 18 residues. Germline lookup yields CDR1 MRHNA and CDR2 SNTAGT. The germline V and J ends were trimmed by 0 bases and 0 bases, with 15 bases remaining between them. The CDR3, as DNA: TGTGCCAGCAGTGACTCGAAGGAGGCGCGTATAGCCAAAAACATTCAGTACTTC. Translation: CASSDSKEARIAKNIQYF.

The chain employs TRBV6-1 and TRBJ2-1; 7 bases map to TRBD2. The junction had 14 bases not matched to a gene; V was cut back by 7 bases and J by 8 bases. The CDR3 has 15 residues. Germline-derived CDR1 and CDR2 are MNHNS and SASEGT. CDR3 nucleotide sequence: TGTGCCAGCACTGGCGGGAGACCCGACGGCGATGAGCAGTTCTTC. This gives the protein CASTGGRPDGDEQFF.

CDR3 residues: CASSQGLAGHTDTQYF. The CDR3, as DNA: TGTGCCAGCAGTCAGGGACTAGCGGGACACACAGATACGCAGTATTTT. The chain carries TRBV27 and TRBJ2-3, with 13 bases fitting TRBD2. The CDR3 consists of 16 residues. Trimming cost V 5 bases and J 2 bases; bases outside gene matches: 4. Germline lookup yields CDR1 MNHEY and CDR2 SMNVEV (reference sequence).

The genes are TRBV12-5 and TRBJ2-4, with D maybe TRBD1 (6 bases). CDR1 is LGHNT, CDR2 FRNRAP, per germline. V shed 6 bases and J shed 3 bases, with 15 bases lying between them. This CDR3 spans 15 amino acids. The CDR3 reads CASGPWTAHKNIQYF. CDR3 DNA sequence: TGTGCTAGTGGCCCCTGGACAGCTCACAAAAACATTCAGTACTTC.

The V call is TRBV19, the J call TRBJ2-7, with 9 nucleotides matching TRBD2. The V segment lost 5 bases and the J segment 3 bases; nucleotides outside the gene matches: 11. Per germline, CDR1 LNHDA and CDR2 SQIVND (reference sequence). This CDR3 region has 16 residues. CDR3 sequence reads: CASSFIAGEASYEQYF. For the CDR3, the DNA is TGTGCCAGTAGTTTCATAGCGGGAGAGGCGAGCTACGAGCAGTACTTC. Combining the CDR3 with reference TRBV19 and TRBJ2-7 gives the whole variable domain DGGITQSPKYLFRKEGQNVTLSCEQNLNHDAMYWYRQDPGQGLRLIYYSQIVNDFQKGDIAEGYSVSREKKESFPLTVTSAQKNPTAFYLCASSFIAGEASYEQYFGPGTRLTVT.

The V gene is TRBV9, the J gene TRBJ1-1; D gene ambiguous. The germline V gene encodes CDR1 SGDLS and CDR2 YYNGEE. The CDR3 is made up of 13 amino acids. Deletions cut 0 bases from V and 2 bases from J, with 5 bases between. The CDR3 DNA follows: TGTGCCAGCAGCGTAGAACACAACACTGAAGCTTTCTTT. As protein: CASSVEHNTEAFF.

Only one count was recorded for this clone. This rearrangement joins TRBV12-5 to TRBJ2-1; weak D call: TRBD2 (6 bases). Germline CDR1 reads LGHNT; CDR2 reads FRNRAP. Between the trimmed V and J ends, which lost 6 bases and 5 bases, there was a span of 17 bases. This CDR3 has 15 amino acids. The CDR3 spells CASGNLAPGDNEQFF. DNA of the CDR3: TGTGCTAGTGGCAACCTCGCCCCGGGGGACAATGAGCAGTTCTTC.

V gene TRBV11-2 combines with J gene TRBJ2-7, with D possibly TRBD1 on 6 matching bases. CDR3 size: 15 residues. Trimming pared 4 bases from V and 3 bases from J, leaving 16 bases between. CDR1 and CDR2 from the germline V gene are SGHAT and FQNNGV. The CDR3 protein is CASSSPQGLVYEQYF. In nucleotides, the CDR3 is TGTGCCAGCAGCTCACCACAGGGTTTGGTCTACGAGCAGTACTTC.

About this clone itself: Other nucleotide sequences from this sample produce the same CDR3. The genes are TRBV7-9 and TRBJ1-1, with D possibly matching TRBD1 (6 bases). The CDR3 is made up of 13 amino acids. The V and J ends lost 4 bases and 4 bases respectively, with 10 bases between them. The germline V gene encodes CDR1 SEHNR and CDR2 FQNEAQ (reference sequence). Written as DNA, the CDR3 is TGTGCCAGCAGCTCCGGACAGATCACTGAAGCTTTCTTT. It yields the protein CASSSGQITEAFF.

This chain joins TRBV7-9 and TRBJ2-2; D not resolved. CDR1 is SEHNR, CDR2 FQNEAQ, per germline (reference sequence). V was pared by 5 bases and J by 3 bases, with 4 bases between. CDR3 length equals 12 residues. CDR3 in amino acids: CASSPYTGELFF. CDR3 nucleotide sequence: TGTGCCAGCAGCCCTTACACCGGGGAGCTGTTTTTT.

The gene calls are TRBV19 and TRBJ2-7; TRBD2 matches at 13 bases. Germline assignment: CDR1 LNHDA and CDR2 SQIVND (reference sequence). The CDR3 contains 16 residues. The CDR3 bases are TGTACGGAAGGGGTTGGACTAGCGGGGGCCGCGTACGAGCAGTACTTC. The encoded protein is CTEGVGLAGAAYEQYF.